This T cell receptor beta chain was identified during a study of STAT5B mutations in CD4+ large granular lymphocyte leukemia (dated by TCRdb to between 2021 and 2024). A note on the overall study: Among healthy controls, the CDR3 'QG' motif was associated with a particular HLA allele. The TCRbeta repertoires of CD4+ T-cell large granular lymphocyte leukemia patients were compared with the TCRbeta repertoires of healthy blood donors. Flow cytometry on FACSCanto II or FACSVerse confirmed that purified fractions exceeded 95% purity among lymphocytes. Points the paper makes about the study in general: Compared with healthy CD4+ repertoires, CD4-sorted patient repertoires appeared more clonal, and this difference remained even after the putative leukemic clones were removed. The data were not HLA-matched, and the relatively small sample size could explain the higher clonality seen in CD4+ compared with CD8+ T-LGLL. Each patient's main leukemic clonotypes were private, but about 27% of these clonotypes showed up at low frequency in the non-leukemic repertoires of other patients. Enrichment of TRBV06-family usage was observed among the top patient clones (8/27) relative to healthy controls (2/35).

For this clone: Its antigen remains undetermined. Base qualities are not at hand, and no much larger clone is one base apart.

The healthy controls were 40 or so blood donors, and the buffy coats of these donors were supplied by the Finnish Red Cross blood service. All TCR-sequenced material derived from peripheral blood: patient blood samples and healthy donor buffy coats. Peripheral blood mononuclear cells were isolated by Ficoll-Hypaque gradient centrifugation. CD4+ cells were magnetically purified from the buffy coats of healthy controls. Genomic DNA was extracted with the Gentra Puregene Cell and Tissue kit and quantified on a Qubit 2.0 fluorometer. Its CDR3 holds 15 amino acids, cysteine through phenylalanine. The sequence is cut down to CDR3 DNA, 45 bases in frame from base 1. Clipping removes 6 bases from V and 4 bases from J, with 9 as the unmatched junction base count. The germline V gene (reference sequence) gives CDR1 as LNHDA and CDR2 as SQIVND. The immunoSEQ assay at survey resolution was applied to genomic DNA for sequencing of TCRbeta rearrangements. As for the authors' bioinformatics: In the TCR sequencing data, the lowest productive clonotype frequency that could be detected was 2.59 x 10-5. Only productive TCRbeta rearrangements, meaning sequences that were complete and in-frame, were kept for the analyses. The clonality of each sample was calculated as Simpson clonality in the immunoSEQ Analyzer version 3.0. Clones were categorized by frequency as very rare, small, medium, large (1-20%) or hyperexpanded (>20%). Generation probabilities were estimated with OLGA 1.2.3, V-gene circos plots were made with VDJtools, specificities were searched in VDJdb, and CDR3 motifs were identified with GLIPH. TCRdb provides this immuneACCESS table in a form limited to in-frame rearrangements. Some clones are lacking; in checked studies, under half of them reflect an unresolved V gene, and why the rest are absent is not known. V and J calls and clone size follow that table, whereas D and trimming were derived from the DNA. Here the sample has tens of thousands of clones; 68% occur a single time. Around 1.9% of the sample is taken by the ten largest.

The chain is made from TRBV19 and TRBJ2-5; TRBD2 fits 9 bases in the junction. Sequenced input: CD4+ T cells from blood buffy coats. The clonotype comes from a human donor in good health. The CDR3 sequence is CASRAFGRGGETQYF. Read as DNA, the sequence is TGTGCCAGTAGAGCCTTTGGGCGGGGGGGAGAGACCCAGTACTTC.